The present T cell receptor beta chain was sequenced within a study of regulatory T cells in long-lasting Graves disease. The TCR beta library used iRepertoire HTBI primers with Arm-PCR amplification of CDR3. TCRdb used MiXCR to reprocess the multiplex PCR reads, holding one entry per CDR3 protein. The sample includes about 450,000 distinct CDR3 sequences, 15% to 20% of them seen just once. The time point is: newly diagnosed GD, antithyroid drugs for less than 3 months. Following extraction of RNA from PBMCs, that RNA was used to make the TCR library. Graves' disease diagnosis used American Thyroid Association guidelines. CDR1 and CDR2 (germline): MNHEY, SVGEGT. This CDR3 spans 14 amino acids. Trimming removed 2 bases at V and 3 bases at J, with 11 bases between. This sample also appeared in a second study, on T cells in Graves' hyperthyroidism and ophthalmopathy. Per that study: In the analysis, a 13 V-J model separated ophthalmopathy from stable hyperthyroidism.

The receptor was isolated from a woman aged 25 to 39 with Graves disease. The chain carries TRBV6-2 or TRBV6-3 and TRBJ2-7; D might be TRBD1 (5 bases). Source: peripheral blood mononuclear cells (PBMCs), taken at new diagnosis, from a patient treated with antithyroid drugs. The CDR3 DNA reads TGTGCCAGCAGTTACGGGCTAGGGGACTACGAGCAGTACTTC. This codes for CASSYGLGDYEQYF.